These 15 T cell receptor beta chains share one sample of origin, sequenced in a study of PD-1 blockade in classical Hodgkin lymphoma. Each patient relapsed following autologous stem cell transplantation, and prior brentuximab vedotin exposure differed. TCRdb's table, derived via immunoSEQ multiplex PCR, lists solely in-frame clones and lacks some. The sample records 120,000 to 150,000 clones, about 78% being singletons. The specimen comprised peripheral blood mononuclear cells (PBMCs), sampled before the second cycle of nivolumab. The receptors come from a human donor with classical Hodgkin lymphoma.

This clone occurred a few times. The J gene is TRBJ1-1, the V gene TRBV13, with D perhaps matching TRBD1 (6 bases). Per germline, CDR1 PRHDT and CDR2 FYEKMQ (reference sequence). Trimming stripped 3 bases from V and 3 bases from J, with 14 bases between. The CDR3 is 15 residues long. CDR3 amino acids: CASSFGTRDYTEAFF. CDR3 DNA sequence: TGTGCCAGCAGCTTTGGGACAAGGGATTACACTGAAGCTTTCTTT.

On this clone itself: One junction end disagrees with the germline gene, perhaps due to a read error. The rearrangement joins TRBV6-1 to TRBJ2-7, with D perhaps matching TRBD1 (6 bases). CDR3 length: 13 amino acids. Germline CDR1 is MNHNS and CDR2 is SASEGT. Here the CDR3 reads CAISVTGSYEQYF. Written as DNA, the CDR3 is TGTGCCATCAGTGTTACAGGGTCCTACGAGCAGTACTTC.

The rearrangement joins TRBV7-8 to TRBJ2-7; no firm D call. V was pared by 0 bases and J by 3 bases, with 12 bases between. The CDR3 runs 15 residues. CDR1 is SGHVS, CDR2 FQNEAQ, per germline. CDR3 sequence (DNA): TGTGCCAGCAGCTTAGCGCTCGGCGGAAACTACGAGCAGTACTTC. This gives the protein CASSLALGGNYEQYF.

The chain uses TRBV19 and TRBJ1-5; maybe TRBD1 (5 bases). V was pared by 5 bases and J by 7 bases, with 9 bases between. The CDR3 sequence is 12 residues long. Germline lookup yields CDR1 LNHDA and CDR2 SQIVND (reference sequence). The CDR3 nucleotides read TGTGCCAGTAGTCTTCAGGGACAGCCCCAGCATTTT. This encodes CASSLQGQPQHF.

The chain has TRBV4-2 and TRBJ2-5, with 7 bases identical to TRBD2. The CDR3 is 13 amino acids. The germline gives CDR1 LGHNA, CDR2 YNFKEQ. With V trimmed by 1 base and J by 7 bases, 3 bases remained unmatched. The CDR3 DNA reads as TGTGCCAGCAGCCAAGCCCCGGGGGGGACCCAGTACTTC. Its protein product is CASSQAPGGTQYF.

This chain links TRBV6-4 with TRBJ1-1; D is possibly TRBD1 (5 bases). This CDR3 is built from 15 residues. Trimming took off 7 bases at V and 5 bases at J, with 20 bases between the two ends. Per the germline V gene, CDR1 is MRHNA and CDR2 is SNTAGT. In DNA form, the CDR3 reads TGTGCCAGCAACGGGGGAAGGTGGGAAAGGACTGAAGCTTTCTTT. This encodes CASNGGRWERTEAFF.

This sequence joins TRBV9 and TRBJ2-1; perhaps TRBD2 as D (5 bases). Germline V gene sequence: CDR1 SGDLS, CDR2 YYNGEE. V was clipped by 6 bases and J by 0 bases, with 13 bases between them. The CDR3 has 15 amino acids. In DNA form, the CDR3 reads TGTGCCAGCACCCGGACTGGGAACTCCTACAATGAGCAGTTCTTC. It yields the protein CASTRTGNSYNEQFF. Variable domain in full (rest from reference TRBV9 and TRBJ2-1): DSGVTQTPKHLITATGQRVTLRCSPRSGDLSVYWYQQSLDQGLQFLIQYYNGEERAKGNILERFSAQQFPDLHSELNLSSLELGDSALYFCASTRTGNSYNEQFFGPGTRLTVL.

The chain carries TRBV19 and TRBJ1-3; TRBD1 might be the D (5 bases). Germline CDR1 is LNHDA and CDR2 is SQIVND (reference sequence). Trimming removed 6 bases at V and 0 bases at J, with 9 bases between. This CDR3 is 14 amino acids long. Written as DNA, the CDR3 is TGTGCCAGTAGCCGGGACGCCTCTGGAAACACCATATATTTT. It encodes CASSRDASGNTIYF.

The CDR3 sequence: CASSLVANVDYGYTF. The CDR3 DNA follows: TGTGCCAGCAGCTTAGTCGCGAATGTGGACTATGGCTACACCTTC. The chain recombines TRBV7-2 with TRBJ1-2; D remains unclear. V was pared by 1 base and J by 3 bases, with 12 bases between. CDR1 and CDR2 (germline): SGHTA, FQGNSA. The CDR3 has 15 residues.

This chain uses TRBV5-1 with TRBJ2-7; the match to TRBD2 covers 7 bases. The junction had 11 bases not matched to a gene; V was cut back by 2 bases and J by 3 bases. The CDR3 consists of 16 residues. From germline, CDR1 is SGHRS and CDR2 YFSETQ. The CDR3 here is CASSLSGASGLYEQYF. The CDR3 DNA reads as TGCGCCAGCAGCTTATCCGGGGCTAGCGGTCTCTACGAGCAGTACTTC.

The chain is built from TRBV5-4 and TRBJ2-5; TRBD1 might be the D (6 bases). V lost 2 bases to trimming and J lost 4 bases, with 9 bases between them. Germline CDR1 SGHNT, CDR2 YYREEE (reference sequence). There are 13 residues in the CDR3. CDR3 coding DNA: TGTGCCAGCAGCTTAACAGGGCCAGAGACCCAGTACTTC. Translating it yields CASSLTGPETQYF.

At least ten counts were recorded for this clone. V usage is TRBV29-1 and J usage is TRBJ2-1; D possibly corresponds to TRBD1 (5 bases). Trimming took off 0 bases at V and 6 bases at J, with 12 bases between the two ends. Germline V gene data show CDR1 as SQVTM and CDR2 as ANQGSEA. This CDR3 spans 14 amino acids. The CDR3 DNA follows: TGCAGCGTTGAAGATGGGCAGGGTGGCAATGAGCAGTTCTTC. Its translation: CSVEDGQGGNEQFF.

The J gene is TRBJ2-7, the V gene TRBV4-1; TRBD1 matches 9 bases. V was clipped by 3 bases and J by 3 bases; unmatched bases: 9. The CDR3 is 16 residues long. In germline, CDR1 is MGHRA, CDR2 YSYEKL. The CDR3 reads CASSQGQGSSFYEQYF. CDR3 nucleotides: TGCGCCAGCAGCCAGGGACAGGGTTCTTCATTCTACGAGCAGTACTTC.

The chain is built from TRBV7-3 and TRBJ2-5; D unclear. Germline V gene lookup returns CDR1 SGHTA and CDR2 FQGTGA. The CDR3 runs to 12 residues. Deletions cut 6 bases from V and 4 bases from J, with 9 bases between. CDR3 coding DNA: TGTGCCAGCAGTAGTGTGGGAGAGACCCAGTACTTC. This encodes CASSSVGETQYF.

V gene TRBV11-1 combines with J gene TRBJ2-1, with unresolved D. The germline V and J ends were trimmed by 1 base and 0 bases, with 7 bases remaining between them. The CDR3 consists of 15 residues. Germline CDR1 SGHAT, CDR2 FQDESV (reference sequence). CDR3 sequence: CASSLGGISYNEQFF. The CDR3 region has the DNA TGTGCCAGCAGCTTAGGGGGAATCTCCTACAATGAGCAGTTCTTC.